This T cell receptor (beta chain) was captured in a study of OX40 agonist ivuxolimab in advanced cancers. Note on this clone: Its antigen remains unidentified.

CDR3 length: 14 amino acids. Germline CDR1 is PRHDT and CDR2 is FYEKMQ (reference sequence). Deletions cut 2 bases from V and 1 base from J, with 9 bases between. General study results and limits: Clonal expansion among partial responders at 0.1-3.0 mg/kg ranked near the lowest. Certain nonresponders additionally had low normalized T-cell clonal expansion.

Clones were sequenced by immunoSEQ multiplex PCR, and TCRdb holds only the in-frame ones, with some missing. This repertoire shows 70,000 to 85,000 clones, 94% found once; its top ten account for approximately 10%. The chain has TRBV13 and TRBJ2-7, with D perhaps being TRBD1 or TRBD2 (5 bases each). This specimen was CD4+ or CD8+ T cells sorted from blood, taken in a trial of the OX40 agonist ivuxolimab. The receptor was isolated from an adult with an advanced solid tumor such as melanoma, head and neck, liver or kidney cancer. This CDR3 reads CASSLIGESYEQYF. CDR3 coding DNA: TGTGCCAGCAGCTTAATAGGGGAGTCCTACGAGCAGTACTTC.